This record concerns one T cell receptor beta chain sequence. The CDR3 spans 12 residues. Germline CDR1 reads SNHLY; CDR2 reads FYNNEI. Between the trimmed V and J ends, which lost 10 bases and 3 bases, there was a span of 12 bases. This sample was taken from a study of blood T cells in healthy people across ages. PCR was performed a second time for roughly 7 to 11 cycles using a sample-barcoded 5' primer and a J-beta primer mix. TCRdb fed the 5' RACE reads into MiXCR, producing one record per CDR3 protein. Of about 680,000 distinct CDR3 sequences listed, 45% to 50% are singletons. The sample was blood. This TCR was recovered from a woman aged 55-69 years in good health. This chain connects TRBV2 to TRBJ2-5, with unresolved D. The CDR3 region has the DNA TGTGCCATCCTGACGGGCAAAGAGACCCAGTACTTC. Translated: CAILTGKETQYF.